The entry below describes one T cell receptor beta chain. Its specificity is unknown. In germline, CDR1 is SEHNR, CDR2 FQNEAQ (reference sequence). The trim removed 5 bases at V and 8 bases at J, leaving 6 bases unmatched. CDR3 length equals 14 residues. This entry is derived from a study of CD8+ T cells in alopecia areata. Study-level background: Each day, treated patients took oral tofacitinib twice, at 5 to 10 mg per dose. Study-level findings and limits: Higher clonality than in normal scalp was seen in lesional scalp, especially alopecia totalis/universalis. With tofacitinib ongoing, many expanded lesional clones persisted in both scalp and blood.

Reverse transcribed after extraction, RNA yielded cDNA as the sequencing template. TCRdb's copy holds only in-frame clones and misses some; the assay was immunoSEQ multiplex PCR. The sample carries approximately 200,000 clones, 45% to 65% recorded once. The sample's treatment: oral pan-JAK inhibitor, 5-10 mg twice daily. J is TRBJ2-3 and V is TRBV7-9, with 11 bases identical to TRBD2. This TCR derives from a human donor with alopecia areata. The source was CD4+ T cells sorted from blood, collected at week 4, from a patient treated with tofacitinib. The CDR3 nucleotides are TGTGCCAGCAGCAATACGGGGACTAGCGGTACGCAGTATTTT. It is translated as CASSNTGTSGTQYF.